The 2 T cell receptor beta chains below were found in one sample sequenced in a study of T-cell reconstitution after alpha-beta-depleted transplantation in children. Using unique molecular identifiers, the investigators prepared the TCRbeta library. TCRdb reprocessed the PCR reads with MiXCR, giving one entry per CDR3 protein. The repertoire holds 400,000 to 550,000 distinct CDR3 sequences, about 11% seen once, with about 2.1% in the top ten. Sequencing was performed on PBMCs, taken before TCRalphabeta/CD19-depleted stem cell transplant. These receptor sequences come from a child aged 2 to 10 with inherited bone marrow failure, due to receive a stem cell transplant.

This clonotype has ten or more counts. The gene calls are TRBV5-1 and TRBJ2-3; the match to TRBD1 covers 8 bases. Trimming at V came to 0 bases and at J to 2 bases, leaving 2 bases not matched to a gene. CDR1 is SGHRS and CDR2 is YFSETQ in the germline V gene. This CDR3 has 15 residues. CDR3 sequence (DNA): TGCGCCAGCAGCTTGGCGCAGGGGGCCACAGATACGCAGTATTTT. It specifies CASSLAQGATDTQYF.

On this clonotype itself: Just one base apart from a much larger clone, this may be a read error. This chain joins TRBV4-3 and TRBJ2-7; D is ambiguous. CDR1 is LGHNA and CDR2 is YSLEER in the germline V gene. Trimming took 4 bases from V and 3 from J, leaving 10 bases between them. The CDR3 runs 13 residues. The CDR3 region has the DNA TGCGCCAGCAGCCCTAAAGCAGACTACGAGCAGTACTTC. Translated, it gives CASSPKADYEQYF.